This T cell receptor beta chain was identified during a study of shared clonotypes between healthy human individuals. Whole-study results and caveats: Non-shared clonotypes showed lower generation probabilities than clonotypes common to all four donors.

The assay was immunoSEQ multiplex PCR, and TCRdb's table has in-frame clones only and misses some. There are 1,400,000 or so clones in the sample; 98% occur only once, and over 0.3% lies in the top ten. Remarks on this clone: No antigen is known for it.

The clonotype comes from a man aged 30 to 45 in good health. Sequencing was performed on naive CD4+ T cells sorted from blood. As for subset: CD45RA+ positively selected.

The CDR3 loop is CASSPTGGTNEKLFF. The CDR3 bases are TGTGCCAGCAGCCCCACGGGAGGAACTAATGAAAAACTGTTTTTT. The chain couples TRBV5-4 to TRBJ1-4; no reliable D call. Germline CDR1 reads SGHNT; CDR2 reads YYREEE (reference sequence). The V end was cut by 4 bases, the J end by 1 base, with 11 bases between. The length of the CDR3 is 15 residues.